Below are 32 T cell receptor beta chains sequenced from a single sample in a study of chemoradiotherapy in HPV16-positive cancers. TCRdb's table, derived via immunoSEQ multiplex PCR, lists solely in-frame clones and lacks some. The table includes roughly 20,000 clones, roughly 82% detected once. The material sequenced was blood, taken from a patient who underwent chemoradiotherapy. The receptors here all came from a human donor with HPV-associated anogenital cancer.

The V and J genes are TRBV5-4 and TRBJ2-3; TRBD2 matches at 8 bases. CDR1 and CDR2 (germline): SGHNT, YYREEE (reference sequence). This CDR3 has 15 residues. V shed 0 bases, J shed 1 base, and the junction held 1 base outside the gene matches. CDR3 nucleotide sequence: TGTGCCAGCAGCTTGGATAGCGGGGGCACAGATACGCAGTATTTT. Translated: CASSLDSGGTDTQYF.

V usage is TRBV11-2 and J usage is TRBJ2-1, with a weak D call TRBD1 (7 bases). Germline lookup yields CDR1 SGHAT and CDR2 FQNNGV. The CDR3 length is 16 residues. With 1 base removed from V and 3 bases from J, the gap between germline ends came to 13 bases. The CDR3: CASSLAGDSNYNEQFF. DNA of the CDR3: TGTGCCAGCAGCTTAGCGGGGGACAGTAACTACAATGAGCAGTTCTTC. The whole variable domain, remainder taken from reference TRBV11-2 and TRBJ2-1, is EAGVAQSPRYKIIEKRQSVAFWCNPISGHATLYWYQQILGQGPKLLIQFQNNGVVDDSQLPKDRFSAERLKGVDSTLKIQPAKLEDSAVYLCASSLAGDSNYNEQFFGPGTRLTVL.

The chain links TRBV5-8 to TRBJ2-3; 8 nucleotides align to TRBD1. From germline, CDR1 is SGHTS and CDR2 YDEGEE. The ends lost 1 base at V and 3 bases at J; junction bases unmatched: 7. The length of the CDR3 is 16 residues. The CDR3 DNA reads as TGTGCCAGCAGCTTGTGGATGACAGGGGTTACAGATACGCAGTATTTT. It yields the protein CASSLWMTGVTDTQYF.

This clone was counted once. The chain combines TRBV27 with TRBJ2-7; 9 nucleotides agree with TRBD1. CDR3 length: 17 amino acids. Germline loops: CDR1 MNHEY, CDR2 SMNVEV (reference sequence). J was trimmed by 9 bases and V by 2 bases; bases with no gene match: 17. Here the CDR3 reads CASSLRTPGQGPTGQYF. The CDR3 bases are TGTGCCAGCAGTTTACGGACCCCGGGACAGGGCCCTACCGGGCAGTACTTC.

The V gene is TRBV10-1, the J gene TRBJ2-3, with D perhaps matching TRBD1 (6 bases). The V end lost 6 bases, the J end lost 0 bases, and 13 bases lay between the germline ends. CDR1 WNHNN and CDR2 SYGVQD come from the germline V gene (reference sequence). The CDR3 contains 15 residues. In DNA, the CDR3 is TGCGCCAGCAGCCCCGCACAGGGTAGCACAGATACGCAGTATTTT. Translation gives CASSPAQGSTDTQYF.

The rearrangement links TRBV5-8 to TRBJ2-5; D call uncertain. Trimming shortened V by 7 bases and J by 2 bases, and 21 bases separated the two germline ends. Germline assignment: CDR1 SGHTS and CDR2 YDEGEE. This CDR3 is built from 16 residues. CDR3: CASAPRGRREQETQYF. Written as DNA, the CDR3 is TGTGCCAGCGCACCCCGAGGACGGAGAGAACAAGAGACCCAGTACTTC.

This clone appeared a few times. The gene calls are TRBV28 and TRBJ1-1; D not certain. The V gene's germline CDR1 is MDHEN and CDR2 SYDVKM. There are 11 residues in the CDR3. The V end lost 3 bases, the J end lost 6 bases, and 5 bases lay between the germline ends. The CDR3, as DNA: TGTGCCAGCAGTTTTTTCGCTGAAGCTTTCTTT. It specifies CASSFFAEAFF.

V is TRBV7-9 and J is TRBJ1-3; D is ambiguous. Trimming removed 4 bases at V and 6 bases at J, with 10 bases between. Germline V gene sequence: CDR1 SEHNR, CDR2 FQNEAQ (reference sequence). The CDR3 loop spans 13 amino acids. The CDR3 DNA reads TGTGCCAGCAGCTATGCCTCAGAAAACACCATATATTTT. Its translation: CASSYASENTIYF.

The chain links TRBV4-2 to TRBJ1-3; 7 positions agree with TRBD1. Germline CDR1 is LGHNA and CDR2 is YNFKEQ. J was trimmed by 6 bases and V by 5 bases; bases with no gene match: 13. The CDR3 spans 16 residues. CDR3 nucleotide sequence: TGTGCCAGCAGCTCACAGACAGGGATCCCTTTAAACACCATATATTTT. Its translation: CASSSQTGIPLNTIYF.

V gene TRBV25-1 combines with J gene TRBJ2-6; TRBD2 might be the D (6 bases). Germline V gives CDR1 MGHDK, CDR2 SYGVNS. Trimming removed 6 bases from V and 4 bases from J, with 16 bases in between. The CDR3 is 16 residues long. CDR3 sequence: CASSSWTGVGANVLTF. In DNA, the CDR3 is TGTGCCAGCAGCTCTTGGACGGGGGTCGGGGCCAACGTCCTGACTTTC.

V gene TRBV28 combines with J gene TRBJ1-1, with a tentative D call TRBD1 (6 bases). Germline assignment: CDR1 MDHEN and CDR2 SYDVKM. The CDR3 extends over 14 amino acids. Trimming stripped 3 bases from V and 4 bases from J, with 12 bases between. The CDR3 DNA is TGTGCCAGCAGTTTTACAACAGGGCGCACTGAAGCTTTCTTT. This gives the protein CASSFTTGRTEAFF. The full variable domain, completed using reference TRBV28 and TRBJ1-1, is DVKVTQSSRYLVKRTGEKVFLECVQDMDHENMFWYRQDPGLGLRLIYFSYDVKMKEKGDIPEGYSVSREKKERFSLILESASTNQTSMYLCASSFTTGRTEAFFGQGTRLTVV.

This clone was observed a handful of times. The chain uses TRBV7-9 and TRBJ1-2; the D is unclear. V was trimmed by 5 bases and J by 2 bases, leaving 12 bases between them. From germline, CDR1 is SEHNR and CDR2 FQNEAQ (reference sequence). The CDR3 spans 14 residues. The DNA of the CDR3 is TGTGCCAGCAGCACTTCGACCGTGAACTATGGCTACACCTTC. Translation gives CASSTSTVNYGYTF.

This sequence joins TRBV19 and TRBJ1-2; 9 bases map to TRBD1. J gave up 5 bases and V 5 bases, and 3 bases lay outside the gene matches. There are 13 residues in the CDR3. CDR1 is LNHDA and CDR2 is SQIVND in the germline V gene (reference sequence). DNA for the CDR3: TGTGCCAGTAGTCCACAGGGGGCTTATGGCTACACCTTC. This sequence encodes CASSPQGAYGYTF.

This clone has more than one count but fewer than ten. The J gene is TRBJ1-1, the V gene TRBV7-9; D possibly corresponds to TRBD1 (5 bases). The CDR3 is 12 residues long. Germline loops: CDR1 SEHNR, CDR2 FQNEAQ (reference sequence). The V end lost 5 bases, the J end lost 5 bases, and 9 bases lay between the germline ends. The DNA of the CDR3 is TGTGCCAGCAGCCACAGGCGGACTGAAGCTTTCTTT. Amino acid sequence: CASSHRRTEAFF.

This chain uses TRBV5-1 with TRBJ2-3; 9 nucleotides agree with TRBD1. CDR3 length equals 17 residues. Per germline, CDR1 SGHRS and CDR2 YFSETQ. The J segment lost 3 bases and the V segment lost 4 bases, leaving 12 bases of the junction unmatched. The DNA of the CDR3 is TGCGCCAGCAGCCCTAACCTACAGGGGGCTTCGACAGATACGCAGTATTTT. Translated: CASSPNLQGASTDTQYF.

The rearrangement uses TRBV29-1 and TRBJ1-1; D is undetermined. V dropped 5 bases and J dropped 1 base, with 8 bases sitting between them. The germline V gene encodes CDR1 SQVTM and CDR2 ANQGSEA. This CDR3 has 12 residues. The CDR3 region has the DNA TGCAGCGTTAAGGCCCCGAACACTGAAGCTTTCTTT. Amino acids: CSVKAPNTEAFF.

This clone has only a few counts. This chain connects TRBV7-9 to TRBJ2-7; no firm D call. Looked up from germline, CDR1 is SEHNR and CDR2 is FQNEAQ (reference sequence). The germline V and J ends were trimmed by 3 bases and 0 bases, with 9 bases remaining between them. The CDR3 is 14 amino acids. The CDR3 DNA is TGTGCCAGCAGCTTTCATTCTGGCTCCTACGAGCAGTACTTC. Translating it yields CASSFHSGSYEQYF.

For the CDR3, the DNA is TGTGCCAGCGACGGGCTTATGAATACGATAAACACCGGGGAGCTGTTTTTT. Protein product: CASDGLMNTINTGELFF. The genes are TRBV7-9 and TRBJ2-2; D not certain. This CDR3 contains 17 residues. Per germline, CDR1 SEHNR and CDR2 FQNEAQ (reference sequence). Trimming took 8 bases from V and 2 from J, leaving 21 bases between them. Together with reference TRBV7-9 and TRBJ2-2, the CDR3 gives the full variable domain: DTGVSQNPRHKITKRGQNVTFRCDPISEHNRLYWYRQTLGQGPEFLTYFQNEAQLEKSRLLSDRFSAERPKGSFSTLEIQRTEQGDSAMYLCASDGLMNTINTGELFFGEGSRLTVL.

The V call is TRBV28, the J call TRBJ2-1, with TRBD1 matching 7 bases. This CDR3 region has 15 residues. Losses at the gene ends were 4 bases for V and 6 bases for J; bases not matched to a gene: 9. Germline V gene lookup returns CDR1 MDHEN and CDR2 SYDVKM. The CDR3 DNA follows: TGTGCCAGCAGTTCCTCCCGGGACAGCGTCAATGAGCAGTTCTTC. Translation gives CASSSSRDSVNEQFF.

The count of this clone is one. The CDR3, as DNA: TGTGCCAGCAGTTATAACTGGGACACCCACAATGAGCAGTTCTTC. Protein sequence: CASSYNWDTHNEQFF. The rearrangement uses TRBV7-2 and TRBJ2-1; perhaps TRBD1 as D (6 bases). The CDR3 has 15 residues. V lost 6 bases and J 5 bases, leaving 17 bases between the germline ends. The V gene's germline CDR1 is SGHTA and CDR2 FQGNSA.

The gene calls are TRBV7-9 and TRBJ2-3; TRBD2 agrees at 13 bases. After removal of 5 bases from V and 2 bases from J, the junction contained 7 bases not matched to a gene. The CDR3 consists of 17 residues. Germline assignment: CDR1 SEHNR and CDR2 FQNEAQ (reference sequence). The CDR3: CASSPGLAGALTDTQYF. CDR3 in DNA: TGTGCCAGCAGCCCCGGACTAGCGGGGGCCCTCACAGATACGCAGTATTTT.

This chain connects TRBV6-4 to TRBJ2-1; 7 bases are shared with TRBD2. Germline V lookup: CDR1 MRHNA, CDR2 SNTAGT. The CDR3 spans 15 residues. The V segment lost 4 bases and the J segment 3 bases; nucleotides outside the gene matches: 6. The DNA of the CDR3 is TGTGCCAGCAGTGCGGGGACTACAGACTACAATGAGCAGTTCTTC. Translated, it gives CASSAGTTDYNEQFF.

This sequence joins TRBV10-2 and TRBJ2-1; tentative D call: TRBD2 (5 bases). Trimming removed 6 bases from V and 6 bases from J, with 9 bases in between. Germline CDR1 reads WSHSY; CDR2 reads SAAADI. This CDR3 region has 12 residues. CDR3 region: CASRQTSNEQFF. The CDR3 DNA follows: TGCGCCAGCAGGCAAACTAGCAATGAGCAGTTCTTC.

The gene calls are TRBV19 and TRBJ2-1; D is perhaps TRBD1 or TRBD2 (6 bases each). The CDR3 loop spans 15 amino acids. The V and J ends lost 8 bases and 4 bases respectively, with 18 bases between them. Germline V CDR1 and CDR2: LNHDA, SQIVND (reference sequence). The CDR3: CASGSTGALYNEQFF. The CDR3 DNA follows: TGTGCCAGTGGTTCAACGGGGGCCTTATACAATGAGCAGTTCTTC.

About this clone itself: The junction departs from germline at one end; a sequencing error may be responsible. The genes are TRBV15 and TRBJ2-1; no definite D call. The germline V gene has CDR1 LNHNV and CDR2 YYDKDF (reference sequence). The CDR3 is 11 residues long. CDR3 residues: CATRRGNEQFF. The CDR3 coding sequence is TGTGCCACCAGAAGAGGAAATGAGCAGTTCTTC.

The gene calls are TRBV11-2 and TRBJ2-1, with 8 bases matching TRBD2. Looked up from germline, CDR1 is SGHAT and CDR2 is FQNNGV. The V and J ends lost 5 bases and 5 bases, in that order; junction bases with no gene match: 8. The CDR3 extends over 15 amino acids. The CDR3 DNA sequence: TGTGCCAGCAGCGAAGCGGGGGTGAACCACAATGAGCAGTTCTTC. The encoded protein is CASSEAGVNHNEQFF.

The rearrangement joins TRBV4-3 to TRBJ2-5; the match to TRBD2 covers 12 bases. The V gene's germline CDR1 is LGHNA and CDR2 YSLEER. With V trimmed by 0 bases and J by 5 bases, 13 bases remained unmatched. This CDR3 has 19 residues. The CDR3 is CASSQDSPSGGAFWETQYF. The CDR3 DNA reads TGCGCCAGCAGCCAAGATTCGCCTAGCGGGGGGGCATTTTGGGAGACCCAGTACTTC.

The rearrangement joins TRBV19 to TRBJ2-1; possibly TRBD1 or TRBD2 for D (5 bases each). Germline-derived CDR1 and CDR2 are LNHDA and SQIVND (reference sequence). V was shortened by 1 base and J by 10 bases, with 8 bases between the two germline ends. The CDR3 is made up of 12 amino acids. In nucleotides, the CDR3 is TGTGCCAGTAGTATAGTGGGGACCGAGCAGTTCTTC. It yields the protein CASSIVGTEQFF.

CDR3 amino acids: CASSIVGFTGELFF. In DNA form, the CDR3 reads TGTGCCAGTAGTATAGTAGGGTTCACCGGGGAGCTGTTTTTT. V gene TRBV19 combines with J gene TRBJ2-2; D not resolved. Trimming pared 1 base from V and 4 bases from J, leaving 7 bases between. CDR1 and CDR2 (germline): LNHDA, SQIVND (reference sequence). The CDR3 totals 14 residues.

This clone was counted once. The V gene is TRBV5-6, the J gene TRBJ2-1, with 10 bases matching TRBD1. The J segment lost 5 bases and the V segment lost 3 bases, leaving 5 bases of the junction unmatched. Looked up from germline, CDR1 is SGHDT and CDR2 is YYEEEE. This CDR3 has 15 amino acids. This chain's CDR3 is CASSWGQGIHNEQFF. For the CDR3, the DNA is TGTGCCAGCAGCTGGGGACAGGGGATCCACAATGAGCAGTTCTTC.

This chain joins TRBV7-2 and TRBJ2-4; D remains ambiguous. The length of the CDR3 is 14 residues. The V and J ends lost 2 bases and 10 bases respectively, with 15 bases between them. Germline loops: CDR1 SGHTA, CDR2 FQGNSA. CDR3 region: CASSLSYEGNIQYF. The CDR3 nucleotides are TGTGCCAGCAGCTTAAGCTATGAAGGAAATATTCAGTACTTC.

This rearrangement joins TRBV11-2 to TRBJ2-3; 12 bases are a match to TRBD2. In germline, CDR1 is SGHAT, CDR2 FQNNGV. CDR3 length equals 16 residues. Losses at the gene ends were 5 bases for V and 3 bases for J; bases not matched to a gene: 6. CDR3 in amino acids: CASSPLTSGRTDTQYF. Written as DNA, the CDR3 is TGTGCCAGCAGCCCTCTAACTAGCGGGAGGACAGATACGCAGTATTTT.